This T cell receptor beta chain was identified in a study of T cells in tuberculosis. Broader study findings: Active tuberculosis cases were adults; controls were adolescents.

On this clone itself: Antigen specificity is unknown.

Documented time point: new active TB diagnosis, blood taken before or within 7 days of starting treatment. Assay: immunoSEQ multiplex PCR; the TCRdb copy retains only in-frame clones and omits some. The data hold under 45,000 clones, with 75% to 95% observed a single time. This CDR3 spans 15 amino acids. Unmatched junction bases numbered 6, after V lost 1 base and J lost 9 bases. Germline V gene data show CDR1 as SGHTA and CDR2 as FQGNSA. The V gene is TRBV7-2, the J gene TRBJ1-6; 7 nucleotides match TRBD1. The sequencing used PBMCs, collected at tuberculosis diagnosis. This receptor was taken from an adult with tuberculosis. The CDR3, as DNA: TGTGCCAGCAGCTTAGGTTGGACAGGAGGTTCACCCCTCCACTTT. Residues: CASSLGWTGGSPLHF.